This T cell receptor beta chain emerged from a study of blood T cell repertoires in COVID-19. About the research overall: Samples taken during acute and convalescent COVID-19 were collected in the United States, Italy and Spain.

Profiled with immunoSEQ multiplex PCR; TCRdb holds only in-frame clones, not every one. The sample includes approximately 250,000 clones, roughly 80% of them seen just once. CDR1 is SGHRS, CDR2 YFSETQ, per germline. The CDR3 has 15 residues. With 3 bases removed from V and 3 bases from J, the gap between germline ends came to 15 bases. The receptor's source is a woman aged 60-75 years with active or convalescent COVID-19. The sample taken for sequencing was peripheral blood. The chain couples TRBV5-1 to TRBJ2-5; D ambiguous. The CDR3 region has the DNA TGCGCCAGCAGCTCTACTCCGGGTTTTGAAGAGACCCAGTACTTC. Amino acid sequence: CASSSTPGFEETQYF.